The text below deals with one T cell receptor (beta chain). Its antigen is currently unknown. CDR3 length: 15 amino acids. This entry comes from a study of post-analysis software for immune sequencing data. Study overall: Relapsing-remitting, secondary progressive and progressive-relapsing multiple sclerosis were all included among the disease courses.

Researchers reported that TCR beta cDNA libraries carried unique molecular identifiers. TCRdb analysed the PCR reads with MiXCR anew, one entry per CDR3 protein. The profile shows fewer than 700,000 distinct CDR3 sequences, 44% of them singletons. General study findings and limits: F measure grouped same-batch samples tightly together. With TRBV5-6, TRBV5-1 and TRBV20-1 included, about five TRBV segments were more frequent in patients than in controls.

The chain couples TRBV12-3 or TRBV12-4 to TRBJ2-4; 8 positions agree with TRBD2. The J call may be wrong; the DNA end is better matched by TRBJ2-7. The material sequenced was blood. This receptor was taken from a girl aged 5-17 years with multiple sclerosis. Here the CDR3 reads CASSLAPAGADEQYF. CDR3 DNA sequence: TGTGCCAGCAGTTTAGCGCCAGCGGGAGCGGACGAGCAGTACTTC.